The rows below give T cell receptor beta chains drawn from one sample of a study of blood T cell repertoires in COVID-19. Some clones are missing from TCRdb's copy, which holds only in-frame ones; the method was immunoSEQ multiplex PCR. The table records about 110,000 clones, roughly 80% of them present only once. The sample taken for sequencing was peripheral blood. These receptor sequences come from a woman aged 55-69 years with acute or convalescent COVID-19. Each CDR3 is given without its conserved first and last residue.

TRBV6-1 ASSRGGRGHGF
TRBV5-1 ASSTGQITNEKLF
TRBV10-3 AISERAGDMDTEAF
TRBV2 ASSEWGGLSYEQY
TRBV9 ASSVGQINTDTQY
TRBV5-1 ASSFTGGRTYEQY
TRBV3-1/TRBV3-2 ASSQDSSVYIQY
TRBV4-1 ASSQLTSARINYGYT
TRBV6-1 ASSDIRDRGYNEQF
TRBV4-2 ASSQTWANTEAF
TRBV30 AWSVDTYYGYT
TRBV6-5 ASSPPGGKHTEAF
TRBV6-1 ASSSIDKSAQH
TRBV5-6 ASSVGGGVTHEQY
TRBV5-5 ASSLGQGTQPQH
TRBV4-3 ASSQTGTQGYT
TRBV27 ASSLWGGPLGYT
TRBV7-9 ASSSDGDQPQH
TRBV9 ASSGTGRNTIY
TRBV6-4 ASSNRTGPF
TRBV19 ASSIQVTYEQY
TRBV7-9 ASSSINTGELF
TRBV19 ASRPTGRGTEQY
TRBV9 ASSQHTGEAGELF
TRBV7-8 ASSLVERGTEAF
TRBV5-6 ASSRESGEAF
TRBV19 ASSIHIQGANEKLF
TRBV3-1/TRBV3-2 ASSRGTGDGEAF
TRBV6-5 ASYWRAGQVF